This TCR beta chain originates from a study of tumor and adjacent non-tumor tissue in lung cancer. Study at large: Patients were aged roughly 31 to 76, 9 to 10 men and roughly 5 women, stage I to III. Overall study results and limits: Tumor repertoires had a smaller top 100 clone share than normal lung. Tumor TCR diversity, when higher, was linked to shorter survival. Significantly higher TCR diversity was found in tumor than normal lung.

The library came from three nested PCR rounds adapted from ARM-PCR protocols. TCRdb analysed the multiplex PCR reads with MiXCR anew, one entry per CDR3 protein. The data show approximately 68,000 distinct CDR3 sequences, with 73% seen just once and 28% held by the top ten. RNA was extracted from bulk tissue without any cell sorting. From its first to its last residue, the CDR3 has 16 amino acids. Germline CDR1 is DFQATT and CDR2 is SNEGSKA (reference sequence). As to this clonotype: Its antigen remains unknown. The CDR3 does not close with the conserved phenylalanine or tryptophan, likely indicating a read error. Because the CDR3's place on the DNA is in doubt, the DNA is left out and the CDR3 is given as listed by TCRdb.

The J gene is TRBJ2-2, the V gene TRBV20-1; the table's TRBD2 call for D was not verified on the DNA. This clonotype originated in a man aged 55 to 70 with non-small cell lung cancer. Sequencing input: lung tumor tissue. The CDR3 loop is CSATLVGGPETGEPFS.